Following are 4 T cell receptor beta chains from one sample sequenced in a study of blood T cell repertoires in COVID-19. TCRdb's table, derived via immunoSEQ multiplex PCR, lists solely in-frame clones and lacks some. The sample comprises some 77,000 clones, nearly 90% of which are singletons, and roughly 4.5% rests with the top ten. Sequencing was performed on peripheral blood. Every receptor here comes from a woman aged 80 or older with active or convalescent COVID-19.

This clone is classed as medium-sized. The chain employs TRBV9 and TRBJ2-1; D possibly corresponds to TRBD2 (6 bases). This CDR3 is built from 15 residues. Deletions cut 4 bases from V and 6 bases from J, with 17 bases between. CDR1 is SGDLS and CDR2 is YYNGEE in the germline V gene. Here the CDR3 reads CASSPLGDSSNEQFF. The CDR3 DNA reads TGTGCCAGCAGCCCCCTTGGGGACTCATCCAATGAGCAGTTCTTC. The full variable domain, its missing parts supplied by reference TRBV9 and TRBJ2-1, is DSGVTQTPKHLITATGQRVTLRCSPRSGDLSVYWYQQSLDQGLQFLIQYYNGEERAKGNILERFSAQQFPDLHSELNLSSLELGDSALYFCASSPLGDSSNEQFFGPGTRLTVL.

The gene calls are TRBV10-2 and TRBJ2-7, with 7 bases that match TRBD1. The germline CDR1 and CDR2 sequences are WSHSY and SAAADI. CDR3 size: 12 residues. Germline trimming cut 7 bases from V and 3 bases from J; bases unmatched to any gene: 3. In nucleotides, the CDR3 is TGCGCCAGCACCAACAGGGGCTACGAGCAGTACTTC. Translation: CASTNRGYEQYF.

CDR3 coding DNA: TGTGCCACCAGCAGAGATCAGGGGAGTAGGGCTGAAGCTTTCTTT. Translation gives CATSRDQGSRAEAFF. This chain uses TRBV15 with TRBJ1-1; the D gene is possibly TRBD1 (6 bases). V shed 0 bases and J shed 6 bases, with 14 bases lying between them. The CDR3 has 15 residues. CDR1 and CDR2 from the germline V gene are LNHNV and YYDKDF (reference sequence).

The chain uses TRBV2 and TRBJ1-1, with 7 bases fitting TRBD1. The CDR3 extends over 13 amino acids. The ends lost 6 bases at V and 5 bases at J; junction bases unmatched: 6. Germline V gives CDR1 SNHLY, CDR2 FYNNEI. As DNA, the CDR3 is TGTGCCAGCAGAAGGACAGGATGGACTGAAGCTTTCTTT. It is translated as CASRRTGWTEAFF.